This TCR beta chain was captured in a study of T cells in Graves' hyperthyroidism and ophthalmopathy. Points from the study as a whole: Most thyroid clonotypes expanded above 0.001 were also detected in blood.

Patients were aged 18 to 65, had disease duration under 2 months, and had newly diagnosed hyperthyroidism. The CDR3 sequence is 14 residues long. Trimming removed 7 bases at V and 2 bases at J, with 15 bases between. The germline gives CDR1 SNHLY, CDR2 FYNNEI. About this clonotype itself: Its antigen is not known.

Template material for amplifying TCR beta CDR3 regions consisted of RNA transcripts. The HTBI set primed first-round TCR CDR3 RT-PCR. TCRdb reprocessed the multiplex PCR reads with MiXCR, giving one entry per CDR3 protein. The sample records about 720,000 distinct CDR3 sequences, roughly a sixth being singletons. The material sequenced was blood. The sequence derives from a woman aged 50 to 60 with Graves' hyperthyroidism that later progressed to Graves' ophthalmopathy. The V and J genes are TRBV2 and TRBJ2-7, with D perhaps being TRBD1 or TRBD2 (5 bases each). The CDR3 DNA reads TGTGCCAGCAATCGCCGGGACGGAACCTACGAGCAGTACTTC. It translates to CASNRRDGTYEQYF.